These T cell receptor beta chains were read from a single sample in a study of STAT5B mutations in CD4+ large granular lymphocyte leukemia. Some clones are missing from TCRdb's copy, which holds only in-frame ones; the method was immunoSEQ multiplex PCR. This table holds about 21,000 clones, around three quarters found once. Sequencing was carried out using CD4+ T cells from blood buffy coats. The source is a human donor in good health. CDR3s include the opening cysteine and the closing phenylalanine or tryptophan. Each record gives: J gene, V gene, clone size, D gene, CDR3 DNA, CDR3 protein. The D gene is left open where the match is weak. Clone size appears in some rows only: once, few, many, or a class for an expanded clone.

TRBJ2-2 TRBV5-4 . TRBD2 TGTGCCAGCAGCTTCGGGGGGATGGGGGAGCTGTTTTTT CASSFGGMGELFF
TRBJ2-3 TRBV11-3 . . TGTGCCAGCAGCTGGGTGACAGAACCTAGCACAGATACGCAGTATTTT CASSWVTEPSTDTQYF
TRBJ1-5 TRBV19 once . TGTGCCAGTAGTATTCAACGGGGCAGCAATCAGCCCCAGCATTTT CASSIQRGSNQPQHF
TRBJ2-7 TRBV19 . TRBD2 TGTGCCAGTAGTCCCGGCGGGGGGTACGAGCAGTACTTC CASSPGGGYEQYF
TRBJ2-1 TRBV2 . TRBD2 TGTGCCAGCAGGGCTGGGACTAGCGGGAGTTATGAGCAGTTCTTC CASRAGTSGSYEQFF
TRBJ2-2 TRBV2 . . TGTGCCAGCAGGAACTCGTGGAAGGGAGACGGGGAGCTGTTTTTT CASRNSWKGDGELFF
TRBJ2-7 TRBV19 . . TGTGCCAGTGGGGGAAACTACGAGCAGTACTTC CASGGNYEQYF
TRBJ2-5 TRBV5-1 few . TGCGCCAGCAACTACCAAGAGACCCAGTACTTC CASNYQETQYF
TRBJ2-7 TRBV11-3 . TRBD2 TGTGCCAGCAGCTTAACCGGGGGGGGAGACTACGAGCAGTACTTC CASSLTGGGDYEQYF
TRBJ2-7 TRBV7-9 . TRBD2 TGTGCCAGCAGCAGGGGACTAGCGGGAGGGCTTGACGAGCAGTACTTC CASSRGLAGGLDEQYF
TRBJ2-7 TRBV2 few TRBD1 TGTGCCACGGCAGGGACAGGGAAGCACGAGCAGTACTTC CATAGTGKHEQYF
TRBJ2-3 TRBV7-9 once . TGTGCCAGCAGCTTAGACCAGAGGGCAGATACGCAGTATTTT CASSLDQRADTQYF
TRBJ2-7 TRBV6-6 . . TGTGCCAGCAGTTACTCGGACTCATTCTACGAGCAGTACTTC CASSYSDSFYEQYF
TRBJ1-2 TRBV28 . TRBD1 TGTGCCAGCAGTCTTCTTCGGGACAGGGTTACTTTC CASSLLRDRVTF
TRBJ2-7 TRBV6-5 few . TGTGCCAGCAGCACCGGCAGCTACGAGCAGTACTTC CASSTGSYEQYF
TRBJ2-7 TRBV14 . . TGTGCCAGCAGCCAAGATTCGTACTTTCCGGCCTCCAGCGACGAGCAGTACTTC CASSQDSYFPASSDEQYF
TRBJ2-5 TRBV6-6 . . TGTGCCAGCAGTTGGCCATTGAGTGGGGAGACCCAGTACTTC CASSWPLSGETQYF
TRBJ1-4 TRBV11-2 . . TGTGCCAGCAGCCTCCCACCTAGGGGAAAACTGTTTTTT CASSLPPRGKLFF
TRBJ2-7 TRBV5-1 . . TGCGCCAGCAGCTTGGACGGGAGCTCCTACGAGCAGTACTTC CASSLDGSSYEQYF
TRBJ2-7 TRBV27 . TRBD2 TGTGCCAGCAGTAATAGCGGGAGGGCGTCCGAGCAGTACTTC CASSNSGRASEQYF
TRBJ1-5 TRBV27 . . TGTGCCAGCAGTTTATTTATCCTGGATTTGATTGAAGGGGGACATTCAACGGGACAGCCCCAGCATTTT CASSLFILDLIEGGHSTGQPQHF
TRBJ2-1 TRBV29-1 . . TGCAGCGTTGAGCGGAGTGGGAGGAGTGAGCAGTTCTTC CSVERSGRSEQFF
TRBJ2-2 TRBV2 few TRBD2 TGTGCCAGCAGTGGGGCAGCGGGATATACCGGGGAGCTGTTTTTT CASSGAAGYTGELFF
TRBJ1-2 TRBV4-2 . . TGTGCCAGCAGCCCCTACAGGACTTATGGCTACACCTTC CASSPYRTYGYTF
TRBJ1-3 TRBV6-5 once . TGTGCCAGCAGTTCGACACCATTCTCTGGAAACACCATATATTTT CASSSTPFSGNTIYF
TRBJ1-3 TRBV5-1 . . TGCGCCAGCAGGGACAGCCCACTCTCTGGAAACACCATATATTTT CASRDSPLSGNTIYF
TRBJ1-1 TRBV10-3 . TRBD1 TGTGCCGCGTCAGGGGGAGTTGGTCTGAACACTGAAGCTTTCTTT CAASGGVGLNTEAFF